This TCR beta chain was captured in a study of cytomegalovirus exposure and HLA in healthy donors. Study-level findings and limits: Sequencing probably produced one cluster of sequence variants that were highly shared.

PCR used 60 Vbeta primers and 13 Jbeta primers. This table comes from immunoSEQ multiplex PCR, and its TCRdb copy is limited to in-frame clones, with some not included. Here the sample spans fewer than 150,000 clones, about 68% being singletons. This CDR3 region has 14 residues. Trimming removed 2 bases from V and 7 bases from J, with 11 bases in between. The V gene's germline CDR1 is SEHNR and CDR2 FQNEAQ (reference sequence). This clone was observed once. What it recognizes is unknown. Material for sequencing was PBMCs. The chain recombines TRBV7-9 with TRBJ2-2; D gene uncertain. This sequence was found in a middle-aged woman in good health and CMV-seropositive. This chain's CDR3 is CASSLFVRSGELFF. CDR3 DNA: TGTGCCAGCAGCTTATTTGTGAGGAGCGGGGAGCTGTTTTTT.